Shown below are 5 T cell receptor beta chains from a single sample sequenced in a study of Graves' ophthalmopathy and Graves' hyperthyroidism. RNA transcripts were the template, and TCR beta CDR3 regions were amplified from them. The first-round RT-PCR employed HTBI primers together with the Qiagen OneStep RT-PCR kit. A multiplex PCR was then performed as the second round. A single record per CDR3 protein comes from TCRdb applying MiXCR to the multiplex PCR reads. This sample has a few hundred thousand distinct CDR3 sequences, with 15% found just once. The sample taken for sequencing was peripheral blood. The receptors here all came from a woman aged 18-29 years with stable Graves' hyperthyroidism.

This chain connects TRBV6-1 to TRBJ2-2; TRBD1 is a possible D gene (6 bases). The germline V gene has CDR1 MNHNS and CDR2 SASEGT. The CDR3 consists of 18 residues. V lost 2 bases and J lost 1, with 17 bases in between. CDR3 protein: CASSEQLRLTGNTGELFF. CDR3 nucleotides: TGTGCCAGCAGTGAACAGTTGCGCTTGACAGGGAACACCGGGGAGCTGTTTTTT.

This clonotype was observed a few times. This chain links TRBV7-9 with TRBJ1-3; D uncertain. The CDR3 runs to 14 residues. Germline V gene lookup returns CDR1 SEHNR and CDR2 FQNEAQ (reference sequence). V was shortened by 5 bases and J by 3 bases, with 11 bases between the two germline ends. CDR3 amino acids: CASSPLQNGNTIYF. CDR3 DNA sequence: TGTGCCAGCAGCCCCCTCCAGAATGGAAACACCATATATTTT.

The chain couples TRBV20-1 to TRBJ2-3; 7 bases map to TRBD2. This CDR3 is 16 amino acids long. V lost 0 bases to trimming and J lost 6 bases; unmatched junction nucleotides: 12. Germline CDR1 and CDR2: DFQATT and SNEGSKA (reference sequence). The CDR3 loop is CSARDSPAGERDTQYF. The CDR3 DNA follows: TGCAGTGCTAGAGATAGTCCGGCGGGGGAACGGGATACGCAGTATTTT.

This clonotype has at least ten counts. The chain recombines TRBV12-3 or TRBV12-4 with TRBJ1-1; D ambiguous. V lost 2 bases and J 1 base, leaving 8 bases between the germline ends. This CDR3 has 14 residues. DNA of the CDR3: TGTGCCAGCAGTTTATACTCAGGGAACACTGAAGCTTTCTTT. This codes for CASSLYSGNTEAFF.

In its sample, this clonotype was seen many times. The J gene is TRBJ1-2, the V gene TRBV28; weak D call: TRBD1 (5 bases). The CDR3 is made up of 15 amino acids. V lost 5 bases to trimming and J lost 4 bases, with 17 bases between them. CDR1 is MDHEN, CDR2 SYDVKM, per germline. The CDR3 loop is CASSPPGREFYGYTF. For the CDR3, the DNA is TGTGCCAGCAGTCCCCCGGGACGGGAATTCTATGGCTACACCTTC.